This T cell receptor (beta chain) was observed in a study of blood T cell repertoires in COVID-19. The repertoire was sequenced with immunoSEQ multiplex PCR; TCRdb's copy has only in-frame clones and lacks some. The sample has about 200,000 clones, 70% to 90% seen once. V lost 4 bases to trimming and J lost 5 bases; unmatched junction nucleotides: 7. Per germline, CDR1 MDHEN and CDR2 SYDVKM. CDR3 length: 15 amino acids. This sequence joins TRBV28 and TRBJ2-7; 11 nucleotides match TRBD1. The specimen was peripheral blood. This clonotype was obtained from a woman of 80 years or more with acute or convalescent COVID-19. CDR3 protein: CASSWLGQGVHEQYF. Here the CDR3 DNA reads TGTGCCAGCAGTTGGTTGGGACAGGGGGTCCACGAGCAGTACTTC.